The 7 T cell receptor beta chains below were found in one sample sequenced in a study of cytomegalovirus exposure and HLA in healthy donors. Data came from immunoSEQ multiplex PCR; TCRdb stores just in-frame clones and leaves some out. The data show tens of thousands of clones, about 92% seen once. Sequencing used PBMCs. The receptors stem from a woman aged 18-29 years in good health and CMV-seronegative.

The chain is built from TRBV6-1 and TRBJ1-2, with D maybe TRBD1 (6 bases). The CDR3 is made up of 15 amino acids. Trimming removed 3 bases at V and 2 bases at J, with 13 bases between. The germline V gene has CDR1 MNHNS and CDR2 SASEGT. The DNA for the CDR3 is TGTGCCAGCAGTGAGGGACACGGACGGAACTATGGCTACACCTTC. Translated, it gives CASSEGHGRNYGYTF.

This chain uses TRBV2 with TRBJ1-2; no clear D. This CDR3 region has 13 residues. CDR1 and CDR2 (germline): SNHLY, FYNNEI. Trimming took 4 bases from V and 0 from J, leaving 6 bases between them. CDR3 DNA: TGTGCCAGCAGTGGAGCCACTAACTATGGCTACACCTTC. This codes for CASSGATNYGYTF.

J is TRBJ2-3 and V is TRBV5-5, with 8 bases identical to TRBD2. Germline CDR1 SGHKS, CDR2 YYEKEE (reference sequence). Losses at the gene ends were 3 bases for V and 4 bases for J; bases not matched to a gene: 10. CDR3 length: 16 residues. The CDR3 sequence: CASSSLPGGPADTQYF. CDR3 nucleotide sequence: TGTGCCAGCAGCTCCCTACCGGGAGGGCCGGCAGATACGCAGTATTTT.

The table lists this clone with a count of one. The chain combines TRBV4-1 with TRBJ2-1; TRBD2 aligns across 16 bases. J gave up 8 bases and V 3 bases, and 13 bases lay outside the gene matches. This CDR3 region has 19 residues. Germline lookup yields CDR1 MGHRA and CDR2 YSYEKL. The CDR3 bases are TGCGCCAGCAGCCACCCCATGGGGACTAGCGGGGGGGCGTCTTATGAGCAGTTCTTC. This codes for CASSHPMGTSGGASYEQFF.

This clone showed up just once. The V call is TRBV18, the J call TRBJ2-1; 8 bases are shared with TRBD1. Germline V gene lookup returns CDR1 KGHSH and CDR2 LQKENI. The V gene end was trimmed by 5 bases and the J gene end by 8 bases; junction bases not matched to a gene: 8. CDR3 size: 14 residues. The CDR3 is CASSYTAGGDEQFF. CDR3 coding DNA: TGTGCCAGCTCATACACGGCAGGGGGCGATGAGCAGTTCTTC. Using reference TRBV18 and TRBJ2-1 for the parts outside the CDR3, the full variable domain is NAGVMQNPRHLVRRRGQEARLRCSPMKGHSHVYWYRQLPEEGLKFMVYLQKENIIDESGMPKERFSAEFPKEGPSILRIQQVVRGDSAAYFCASSYTAGGDEQFFGPGTRLTVL.

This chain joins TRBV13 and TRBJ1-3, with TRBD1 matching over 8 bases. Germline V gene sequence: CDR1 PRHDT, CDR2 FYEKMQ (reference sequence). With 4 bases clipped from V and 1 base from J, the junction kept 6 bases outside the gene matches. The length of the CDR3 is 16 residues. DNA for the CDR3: TGTGCCAGCAGCTACCGGACAGGGAGATCTGGAAACACCATATATTTT. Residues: CASSYRTGRSGNTIYF.

CDR3 sequence reads: CASSQDLAGSEYGYTF. The CDR3 nucleotides read TGCGCCAGCAGCCAAGATCTGGCAGGGTCAGAATATGGCTACACCTTC. V gene TRBV4-3 combines with J gene TRBJ1-2; possible D gene TRBD1, 5 bases. The CDR3 runs 16 residues. V was pared by 0 bases and J by 5 bases, with 16 bases between. Germline loops: CDR1 LGHNA, CDR2 YSLEER.